This T cell receptor (beta chain) was captured in a study of human T cells and chemical hapten exposure. Looking at the study overall: Each patch test put 0.01% DPC on the upper back, and results were read at 6 days.

Original processing notes: Samples had a median of roughly 100,000 TCRs, ranging about 20,000 to 690,600. Via MiXCR, TCRdb re-called the RACE reads, giving one row per CDR3 protein. These V and J calls derive from TCRdb rather than the authors' analysis. Of some 380,000 distinct CDR3 sequences in the sample, roughly 5% were seen once. This clonotype has at least ten counts. Time point given: patch test 1, 2 weeks after DPC sensitization. Treatment in this sample: therapeutic diphenylcyclopropenone sensitization with weekly scalp DPC. Donors were 18 to 70-year-old alopecia patients suitable for DPC. This CDR3 has 12 residues. The germline V and J ends were trimmed by 4 bases and 6 bases, with 8 bases remaining between them. Germline loops: CDR1 KGHDR, CDR2 SFDVKD.

Sequencing used whole blood, obtained in connection with sensitization to the hapten diphenylcyclopropenone (DPC). This receptor was obtained from a woman aged 50 to 60 with alopecia areata. Some clones in this sample may be carry-over from other donors' samples. V is TRBV24-1 and J is TRBJ1-2, with D perhaps TRBD1 (6 bases). CDR3 loop: CATSEAGDGYTF. The CDR3 DNA reads TGTGCCACCAGTGAGGCAGGGGATGGCTACACCTTC.